The table lists the clone carrying this T cell receptor (beta chain) with many counts. The sample comes from a study of regulatory T cells in long-lasting Graves disease. Germline lookup yields CDR1 MGHRA and CDR2 YSYEKL. The CDR3 has 15 amino acids. V lost 4 bases, J lost 5 bases, and 17 bases lay in between. Combining iRepertoire HTBI primers with Arm-PCR of CDR3 regions, the authors built TCR beta libraries. TCRdb passed the multiplex PCR reads through MiXCR, listing each CDR3 protein once. This table has some 490,000 distinct CDR3 sequences, approximately 12% appearing once. As for time point: newly diagnosed GD, antithyroid drugs for less than 3 months. The TCR library was made from RNA that had been extracted from PBMCs in TRIzol. This sample was also put to use in a study of T cells in Graves' hyperthyroidism and ophthalmopathy.

The source material was peripheral blood mononuclear cells (PBMCs), sampled at new diagnosis, from a patient treated with antithyroid drugs. The receptor's source is a woman in her thirties with Graves disease. This chain joins TRBV4-1 and TRBJ1-1, with D perhaps matching TRBD1 (6 bases). The CDR3: CASSPVGRGQTEAFF. The DNA of the CDR3 is TGCGCCAGCAGCCCCGTCGGTAGAGGACAGACTGAAGCTTTCTTT.